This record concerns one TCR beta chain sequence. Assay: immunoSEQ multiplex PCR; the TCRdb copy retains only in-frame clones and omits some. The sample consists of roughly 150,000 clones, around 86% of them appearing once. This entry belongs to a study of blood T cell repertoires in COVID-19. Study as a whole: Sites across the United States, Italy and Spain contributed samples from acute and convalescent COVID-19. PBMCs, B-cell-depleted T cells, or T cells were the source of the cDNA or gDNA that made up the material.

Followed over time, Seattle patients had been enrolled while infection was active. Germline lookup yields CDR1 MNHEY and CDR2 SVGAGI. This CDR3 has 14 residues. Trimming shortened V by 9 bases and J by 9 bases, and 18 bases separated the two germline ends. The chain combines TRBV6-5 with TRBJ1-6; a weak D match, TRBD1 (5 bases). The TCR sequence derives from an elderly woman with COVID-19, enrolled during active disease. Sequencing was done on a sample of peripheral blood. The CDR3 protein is CASFDTRGSSPLHF. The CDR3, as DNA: TGTGCCAGTTTCGACACAAGGGGATCTTCACCCCTCCACTTT.